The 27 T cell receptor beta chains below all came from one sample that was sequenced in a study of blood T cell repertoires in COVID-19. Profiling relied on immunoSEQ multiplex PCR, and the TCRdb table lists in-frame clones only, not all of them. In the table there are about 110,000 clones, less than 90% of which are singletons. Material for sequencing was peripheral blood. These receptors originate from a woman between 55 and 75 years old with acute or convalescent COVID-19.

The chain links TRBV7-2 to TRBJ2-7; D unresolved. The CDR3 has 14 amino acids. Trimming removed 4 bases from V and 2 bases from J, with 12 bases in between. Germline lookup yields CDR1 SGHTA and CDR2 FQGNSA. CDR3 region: CASSSGGSTYEQYF. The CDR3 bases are TGTGCCAGCAGCTCGGGTGGCTCGACCTACGAGCAGTACTTC.

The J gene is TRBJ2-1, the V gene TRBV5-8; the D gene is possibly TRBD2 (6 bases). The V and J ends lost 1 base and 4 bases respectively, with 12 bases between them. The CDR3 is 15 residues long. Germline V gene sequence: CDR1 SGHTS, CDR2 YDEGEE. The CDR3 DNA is TGTGCCAGCAGCTTGTACGGGACTTATTACAATGAGCAGTTCTTC. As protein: CASSLYGTYYNEQFF. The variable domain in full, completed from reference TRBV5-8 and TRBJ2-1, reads EAGVTQSPTHLIKTRGQQATLRCSPISGHTSVYWYQQALGLGLQFLLWYDEGEERNRGNFPPRFSGRQFPNYSSELNVNALELEDSALYLCASSLYGTYYNEQFFGPGTRLTVL.

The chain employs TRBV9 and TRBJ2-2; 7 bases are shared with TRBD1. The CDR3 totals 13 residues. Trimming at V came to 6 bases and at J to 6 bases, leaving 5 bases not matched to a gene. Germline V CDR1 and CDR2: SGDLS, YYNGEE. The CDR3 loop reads CASKPQGAGELFF. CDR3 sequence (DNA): TGTGCCAGCAAACCGCAGGGGGCCGGGGAGCTGTTTTTT.

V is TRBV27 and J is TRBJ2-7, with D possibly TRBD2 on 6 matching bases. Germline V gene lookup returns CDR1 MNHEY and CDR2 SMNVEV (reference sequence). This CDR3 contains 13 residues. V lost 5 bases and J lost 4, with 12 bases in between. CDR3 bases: TGTGCCAGCAGTGCCCAGGAGGGGTACGAGCAGTACTTC. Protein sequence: CASSAQEGYEQYF.

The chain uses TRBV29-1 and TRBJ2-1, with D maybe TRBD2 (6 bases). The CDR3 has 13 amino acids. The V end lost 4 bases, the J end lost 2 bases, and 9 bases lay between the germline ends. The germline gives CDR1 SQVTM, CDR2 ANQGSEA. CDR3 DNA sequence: TGCAGCGTTGTCGGGAGCCCCTACAATGAGCAGTTCTTC. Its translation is CSVVGSPYNEQFF.

This CDR3 is CAISAGTDEQYF. The DNA for the CDR3 is TGTGCCATCAGCGCGGGGACGGACGAGCAGTACTTC. The chain recombines TRBV10-3 with TRBJ2-7, with D possibly matching TRBD2 (6 bases). The CDR3 loop spans 12 amino acids. The germline V gene encodes CDR1 ENHRY and CDR2 SYGVKD. V lost 6 bases and J 5 bases, leaving 11 bases between the germline ends.

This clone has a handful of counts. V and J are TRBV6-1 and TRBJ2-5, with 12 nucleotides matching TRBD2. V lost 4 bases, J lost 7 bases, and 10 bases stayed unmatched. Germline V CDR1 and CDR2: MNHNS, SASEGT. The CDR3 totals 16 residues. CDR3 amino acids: CASSGTSGIPGGTQYF. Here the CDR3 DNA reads TGTGCCAGCAGTGGGACTAGCGGGATACCCGGAGGGACCCAGTACTTC.

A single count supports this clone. The CDR3 sequence is CASSVSGGAGELFF. Here the CDR3 DNA reads TGTGCCAGCAGTGTATCCGGGGGGGCCGGGGAGCTGTTTTTT. The V gene is TRBV2, the J gene TRBJ2-2; 8 bases line up with TRBD2. CDR1 and CDR2 from the germline V gene are SNHLY and FYNNEI. Trimming at V came to 4 bases and at J to 6 bases, leaving 4 bases not matched to a gene. This CDR3 contains 14 residues.

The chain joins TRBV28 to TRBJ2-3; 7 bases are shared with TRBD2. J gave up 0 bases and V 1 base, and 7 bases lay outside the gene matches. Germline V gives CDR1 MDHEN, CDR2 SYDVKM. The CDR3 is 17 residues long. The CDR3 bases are TGTGCCAGCAGTTTATTCATCAGCGGGGCGAGCACAGATACGCAGTATTTT. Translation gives CASSLFISGASTDTQYF.

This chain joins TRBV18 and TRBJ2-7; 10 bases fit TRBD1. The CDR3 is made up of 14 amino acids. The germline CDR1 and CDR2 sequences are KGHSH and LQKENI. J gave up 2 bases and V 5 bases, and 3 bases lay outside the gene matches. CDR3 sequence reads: CASSAGTGAYEQYF. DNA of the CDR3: TGTGCCAGCTCAGCCGGGACAGGGGCCTACGAGCAGTACTTC. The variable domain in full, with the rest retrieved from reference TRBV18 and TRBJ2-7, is NAGVMQNPRHLVRRRGQEARLRCSPMKGHSHVYWYRQLPEEGLKFMVYLQKENIIDESGMPKERFSAEFPKEGPSILRIQQVVRGDSAAYFCASSAGTGAYEQYFGPGTRLTVT.

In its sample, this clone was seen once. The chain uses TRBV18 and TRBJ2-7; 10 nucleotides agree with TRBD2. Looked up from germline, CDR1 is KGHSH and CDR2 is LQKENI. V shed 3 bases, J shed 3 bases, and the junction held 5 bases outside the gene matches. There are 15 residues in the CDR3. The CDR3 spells CASSPPASGGYEQYF. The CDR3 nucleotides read TGTGCCAGCTCACCTCCCGCTAGCGGGGGCTACGAGCAGTACTTC.

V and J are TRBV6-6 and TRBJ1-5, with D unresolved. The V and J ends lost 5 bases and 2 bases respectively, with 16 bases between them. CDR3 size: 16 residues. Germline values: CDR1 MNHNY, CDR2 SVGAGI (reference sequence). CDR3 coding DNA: TGTGCCAGCAGTCCCCCTGGAGGAGTCGGCAATCAGCCCCAGCATTTT. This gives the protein CASSPPGGVGNQPQHF.

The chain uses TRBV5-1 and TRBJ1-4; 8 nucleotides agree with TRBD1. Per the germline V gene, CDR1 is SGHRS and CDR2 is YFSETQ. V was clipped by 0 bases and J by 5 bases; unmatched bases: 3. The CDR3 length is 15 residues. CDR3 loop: CASSLVQGANEKLFF. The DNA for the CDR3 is TGCGCCAGCAGCTTGGTCCAGGGGGCGAATGAAAAACTGTTTTTT.

CDR3 in amino acids: CASSTLERGLVLNEQFF. CDR3 nucleotides: TGTGCCAGCAGCACCCTGGAGAGAGGACTAGTGTTGAATGAGCAGTTCTTC. This chain connects TRBV9 to TRBJ2-1; 7 bases match TRBD2. V shed 4 bases, J shed 7 bases, and the junction held 17 bases outside the gene matches. Germline V CDR1 and CDR2: SGDLS, YYNGEE. The CDR3 has 17 residues.

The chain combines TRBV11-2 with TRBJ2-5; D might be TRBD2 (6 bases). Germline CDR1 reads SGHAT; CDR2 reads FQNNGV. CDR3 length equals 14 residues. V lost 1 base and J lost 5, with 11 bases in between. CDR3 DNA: TGTGCCAGCAGCTTAGGGGGGGTCTCGGAGACCCAGTACTTC. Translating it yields CASSLGGVSETQYF.

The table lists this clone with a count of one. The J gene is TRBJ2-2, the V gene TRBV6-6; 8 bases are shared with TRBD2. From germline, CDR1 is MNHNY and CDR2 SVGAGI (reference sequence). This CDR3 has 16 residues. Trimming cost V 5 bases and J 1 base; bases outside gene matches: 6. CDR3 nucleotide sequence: TGTGCCAGCAGTCCTAGGGCGGGAGGGAACACCGGGGAGCTGTTTTTT. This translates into CASSPRAGGNTGELFF.

The CDR3 DNA reads TGTGCCAGCAGAGAAAAGACAGGCTGGGACTCTGGGGCCAACGTCCTGACTTTC. Translation gives CASREKTGWDSGANVLTF. The genes are TRBV6-1 and TRBJ2-6, with TRBD1 as a possible D gene (6 bases). V lost 6 bases and J lost 0, with 18 bases in between. This CDR3 is 18 amino acids long. Germline V gene sequence: CDR1 MNHNS, CDR2 SASEGT.

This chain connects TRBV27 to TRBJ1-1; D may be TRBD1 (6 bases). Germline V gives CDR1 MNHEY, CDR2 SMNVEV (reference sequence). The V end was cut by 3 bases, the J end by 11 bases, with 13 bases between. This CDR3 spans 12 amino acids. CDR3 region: CASSLTGGEAFF. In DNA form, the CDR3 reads TGTGCCAGCAGTTTGACAGGAGGCGAGGCTTTCTTT.

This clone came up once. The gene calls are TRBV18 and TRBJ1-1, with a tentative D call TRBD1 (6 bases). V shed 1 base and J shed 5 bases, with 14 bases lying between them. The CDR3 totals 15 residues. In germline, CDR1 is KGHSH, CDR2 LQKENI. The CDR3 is CASSPLRTGRTEAFF. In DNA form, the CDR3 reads TGTGCCAGCTCACCACTTAGAACAGGGCGGACTGAAGCTTTCTTT.

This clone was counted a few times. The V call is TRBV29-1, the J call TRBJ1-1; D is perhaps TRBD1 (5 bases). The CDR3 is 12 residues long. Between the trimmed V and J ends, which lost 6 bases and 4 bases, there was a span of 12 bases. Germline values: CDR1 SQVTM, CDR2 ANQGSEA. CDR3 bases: TGCAGCGTGTTTTCAGGGATCACTGAAGCTTTCTTT. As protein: CSVFSGITEAFF.

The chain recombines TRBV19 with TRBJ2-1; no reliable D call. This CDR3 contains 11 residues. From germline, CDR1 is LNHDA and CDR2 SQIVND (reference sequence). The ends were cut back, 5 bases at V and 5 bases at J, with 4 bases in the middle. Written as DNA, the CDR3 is TGTGCCAGTAGTCCAAACAATGAGCAGTTCTTC. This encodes CASSPNNEQFF.

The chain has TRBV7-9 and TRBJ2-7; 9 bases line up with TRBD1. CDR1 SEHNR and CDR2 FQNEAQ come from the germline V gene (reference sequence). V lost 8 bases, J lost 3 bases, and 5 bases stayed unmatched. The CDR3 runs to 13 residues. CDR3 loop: CASGVDRGYEQYF. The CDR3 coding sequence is TGTGCCAGCGGCGTGGACAGGGGCTACGAGCAGTACTTC.

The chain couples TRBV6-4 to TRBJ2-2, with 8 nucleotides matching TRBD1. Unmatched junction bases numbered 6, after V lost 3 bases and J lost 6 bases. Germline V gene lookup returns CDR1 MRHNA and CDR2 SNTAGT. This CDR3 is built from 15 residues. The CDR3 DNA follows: TGTGCCAGCAGTGAAGAACCGACAGGGGCCGGGGAGCTGTTTTTT. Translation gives CASSEEPTGAGELFF.

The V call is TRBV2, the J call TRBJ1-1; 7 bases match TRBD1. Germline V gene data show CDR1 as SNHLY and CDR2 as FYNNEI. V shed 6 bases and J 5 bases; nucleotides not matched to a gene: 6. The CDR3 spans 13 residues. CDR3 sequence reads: CASSSLQGTEAFF. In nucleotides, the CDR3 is TGTGCCAGCAGCTCTCTACAGGGGACTGAAGCTTTCTTT. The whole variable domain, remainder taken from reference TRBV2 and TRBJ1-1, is EPEVTQTPSHQVTQMGQEVILRCVPISNHLYFYWYRQILGQKVEFLVSFYNNEISEKSEIFDDQFSVERPDGSNFTLKIRSTKLEDSAMYFCASSSLQGTEAFFGQGTRLTVV.

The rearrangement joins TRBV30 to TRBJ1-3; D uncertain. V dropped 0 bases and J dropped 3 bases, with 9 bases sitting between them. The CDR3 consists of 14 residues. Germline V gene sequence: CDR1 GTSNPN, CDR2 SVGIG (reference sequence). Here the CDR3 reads CAWSVGYGGNTIYF. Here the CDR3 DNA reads TGTGCCTGGAGTGTCGGTTACGGTGGAAACACCATATATTTT.

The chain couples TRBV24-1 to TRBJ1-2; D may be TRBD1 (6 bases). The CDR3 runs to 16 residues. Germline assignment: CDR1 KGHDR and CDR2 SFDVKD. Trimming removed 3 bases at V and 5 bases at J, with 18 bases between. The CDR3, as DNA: TGTGCCACCAGTGATGCGGGGGGACACCTGGGGTATGGCTACACCTTC. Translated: CATSDAGGHLGYGYTF.

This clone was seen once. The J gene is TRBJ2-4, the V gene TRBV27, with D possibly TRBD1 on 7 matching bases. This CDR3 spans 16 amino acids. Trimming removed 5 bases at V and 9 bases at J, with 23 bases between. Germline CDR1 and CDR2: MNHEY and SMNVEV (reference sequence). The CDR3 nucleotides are TGTGCCAGCAGTCTTAGGACAGGAGGGCCAGGGGGCATTCAGTACTTC. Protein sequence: CASSLRTGGPGGIQYF.